Listed below are T cell receptor beta chains from one sample, sequenced in a study of T cells in Graves' hyperthyroidism and ophthalmopathy. TCRdb re-analysed the multiplex PCR reads in MiXCR, keeping a single row per CDR3 protein. The sample includes 300,000 or so distinct CDR3 sequences, 18% of them seen just once. The sample consisted of blood. The source of these receptors is a woman in her forties or fifties with Graves' hyperthyroidism. Both conserved end residues are part of each CDR3. The D gene is left open where the match is weak. Rows may omit the clone size; those that give it use once, few, many or a size class.

clone_size,d_call,v_call,j_call,cdr3_nt,cdr3_aa
-,TRBD2,TRBV12-3/TRBV12-4,TRBJ2-5,TGTGCCAGCGGCAAAGGACTAGCGCTTCAAGAGACCCAGTACTTC,CASGKGLALQETQYF
-,-,TRBV15,TRBJ2-1,TGTGCCACCAGCAGAGATGGGCGGAGCTCCTACAATGAGCAGTTCTTC,CATSRDGRSSYNEQFF
-,-,TRBV9,TRBJ2-5,TGTGCCAGCAGCGGTGGGCGGGGGCAGCTTCAAGAGACCCAGTACTTC,CASSGGRGQLQETQYF
-,-,TRBV5-1,TRBJ1-4,TGCGCCAGCAGCTTATCTGGAGACGCAACTAATGAAAAACTGTTTTTT,CASSLSGDATNEKLFF
-,TRBD2,TRBV20-1,TRBJ2-1,TGCAGTGCTAGAGCACAGCTAGCGGGGTGGGATGAGCAGTTCTTC,CSARAQLAGWDEQFF
many,-,TRBV12-3/TRBV12-4,TRBJ1-1,TGTGCCAGCAGTTCTACAGGGTGGGACACTGAAGCTTTCTTT,CASSSTGWDTEAFF
many,TRBD2,TRBV10-3,TRBJ2-7,TGTGCCATCAGTGAGCGTGACGCTTACTCCCGCCTAGCGGGAGGTTCCTACGAGCAGTACTTC,CAISERDAYSRLAGGSYEQYF
many,-,TRBV29-1,TRBJ2-7,TGCAGCGTTTTTTTACTTGGTCGCTACGAGCAGTACTTC,CSVFLLGRYEQYF
-,-,TRBV19,TRBJ2-2,TGTGCCAGTAGTCCCTGGACAGGGAGGGACACCGGGGAGCTGCTTTTT,CASSPWTGRDTGELLF
-,-,TRBV10-1,TRBJ1-1,TGCGCCAGCAGTAACAGGGTCTTGGGCACTGAAGCTTTCTTT,CASSNRVLGTEAFF
few,TRBD1,TRBV4-1,TRBJ1-1,TGCGCCAGCAGCCACCAGTTCGGGGACAGGGCTGAAGCTTTCTTT,CASSHQFGDRAEAFF
few,-,TRBV6-1,TRBJ2-5,TGTGCCAGCAGCCCCTCAGGGACTGTGGAGACCCAGTACTTC,CASSPSGTVETQYF
many,-,TRBV25-1,TRBJ2-7,TGTGCCAGCAGTGAACGGGGGCAGGGACACTACGAGCAGTACTTC,CASSERGQGHYEQYF
few,-,TRBV7-3,TRBJ2-1,TGTGCCAGCAGCTTAACTACCCAGGGGGGTGAGCAGTTCTTC,CASSLTTQGGEQFF